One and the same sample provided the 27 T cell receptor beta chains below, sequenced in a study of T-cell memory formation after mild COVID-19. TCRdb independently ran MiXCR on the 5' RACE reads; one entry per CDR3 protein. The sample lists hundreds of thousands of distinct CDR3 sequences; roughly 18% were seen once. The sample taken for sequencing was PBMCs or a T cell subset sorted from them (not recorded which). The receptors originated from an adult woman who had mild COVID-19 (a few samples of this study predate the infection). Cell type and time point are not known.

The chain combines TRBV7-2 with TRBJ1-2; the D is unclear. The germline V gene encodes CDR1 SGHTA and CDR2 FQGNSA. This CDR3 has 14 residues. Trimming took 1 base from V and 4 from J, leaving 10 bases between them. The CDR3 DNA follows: TGTGCCAGCAGCTTAGGGGCCGAGCTCTATGGCTACACCTTC. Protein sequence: CASSLGAELYGYTF. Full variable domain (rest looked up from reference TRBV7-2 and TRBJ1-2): GAGVSQSPSNKVTEKGKDVELRCDPISGHTALYWYRQSLGQGLEFLIYFQGNSAPDKSGLPSDRFSAERTGGSVSTLTIQRTQQEDSAVYLCASSLGAELYGYTFGSGTRLTVV.

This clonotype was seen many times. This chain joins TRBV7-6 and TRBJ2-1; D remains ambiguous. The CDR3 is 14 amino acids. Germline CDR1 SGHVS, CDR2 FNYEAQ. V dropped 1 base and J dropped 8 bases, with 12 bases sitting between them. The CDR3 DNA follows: TGTGCCAGCAGCTTAGGCCCTACAGAGGATGAGCAGTTCTTC. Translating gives CASSLGPTEDEQFF.

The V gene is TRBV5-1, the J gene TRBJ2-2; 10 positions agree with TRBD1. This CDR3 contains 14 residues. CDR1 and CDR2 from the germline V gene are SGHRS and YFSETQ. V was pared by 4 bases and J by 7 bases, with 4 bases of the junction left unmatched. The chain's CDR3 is CASSPGQGYGELFF. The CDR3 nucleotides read TGCGCCAGCAGCCCGGGACAGGGGTACGGGGAGCTGTTTTTT.

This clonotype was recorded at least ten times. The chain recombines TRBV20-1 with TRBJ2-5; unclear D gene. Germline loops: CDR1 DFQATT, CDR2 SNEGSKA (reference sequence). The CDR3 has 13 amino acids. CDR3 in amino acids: CSIVRPAGETQYF. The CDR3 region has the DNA TGCAGCATTGTCCGGCCAGCCGGGGAGACCCAGTACTTC.

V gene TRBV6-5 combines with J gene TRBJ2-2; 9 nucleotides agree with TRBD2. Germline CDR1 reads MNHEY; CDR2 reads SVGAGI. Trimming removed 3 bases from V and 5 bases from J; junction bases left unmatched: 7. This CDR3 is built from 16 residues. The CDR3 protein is CASSYQRGARTGELFF. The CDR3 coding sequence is TGTGCCAGCAGTTATCAGCGGGGGGCCCGAACCGGGGAGCTGTTTTTT.

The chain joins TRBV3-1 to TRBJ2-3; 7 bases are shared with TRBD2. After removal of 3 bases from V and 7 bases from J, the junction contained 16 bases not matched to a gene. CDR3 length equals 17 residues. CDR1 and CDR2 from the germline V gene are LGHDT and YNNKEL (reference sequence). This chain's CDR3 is CASSQAPGGLGVYTQYF. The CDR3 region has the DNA TGTGCCAGCAGCCAGGCCCCGGGGGGTTTAGGGGTGTATACGCAGTATTTT.

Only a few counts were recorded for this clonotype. CDR3: CSARPLSSGKDNEQFF. Written as DNA, the CDR3 is TGCAGTGCTAGACCTCTCTCTAGCGGGAAAGACAATGAGCAGTTCTTC. The V gene is TRBV20-1, the J gene TRBJ2-1; TRBD2 agrees at 9 bases. CDR1 is DFQATT and CDR2 is SNEGSKA in the germline V gene (reference sequence). CDR3 size: 16 residues. Germline trimming cut 2 bases from V and 5 bases from J; bases unmatched to any gene: 10.

This CDR3 is CASRDSSSYEQYF. CDR3 sequence (DNA): TGCGCCAGCAGAGACAGTAGCTCCTACGAGCAGTACTTC. The chain combines TRBV5-1 with TRBJ2-7, with D tentatively TRBD1 (5 bases). Germline CDR1 and CDR2: SGHRS and YFSETQ. Trimming removed 5 bases at V and 0 bases at J, with 9 bases between. This CDR3 has 13 residues.

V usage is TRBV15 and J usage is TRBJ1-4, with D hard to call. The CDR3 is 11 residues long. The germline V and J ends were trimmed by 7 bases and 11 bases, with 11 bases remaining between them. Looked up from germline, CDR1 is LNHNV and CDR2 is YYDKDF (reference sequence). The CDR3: CATIGEEKLFF. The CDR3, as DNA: TGTGCCACCATCGGGGAGGAGAAACTGTTTTTT.

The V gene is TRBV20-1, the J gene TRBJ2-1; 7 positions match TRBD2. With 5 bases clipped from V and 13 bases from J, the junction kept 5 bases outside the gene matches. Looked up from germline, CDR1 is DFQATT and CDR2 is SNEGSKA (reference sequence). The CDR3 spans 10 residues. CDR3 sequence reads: CSASGTIQFF. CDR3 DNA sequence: TGCAGTGCTTCCGGGACTATTCAGTTCTTC.

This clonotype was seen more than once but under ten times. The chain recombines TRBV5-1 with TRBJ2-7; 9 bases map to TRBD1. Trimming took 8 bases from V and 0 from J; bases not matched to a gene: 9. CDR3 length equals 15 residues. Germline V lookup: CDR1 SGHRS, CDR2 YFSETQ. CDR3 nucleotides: TGCGCCAGTAGATCCGGGACAGGGCTCTCCTACGAGCAGTACTTC. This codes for CASRSGTGLSYEQYF.

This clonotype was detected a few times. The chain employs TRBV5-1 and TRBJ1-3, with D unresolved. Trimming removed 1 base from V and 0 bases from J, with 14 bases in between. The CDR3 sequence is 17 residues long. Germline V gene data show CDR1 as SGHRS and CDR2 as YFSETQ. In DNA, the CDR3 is TGCGCCAGCAGCTTGATACCCGGGATCACCTCTGGAAACACCATATATTTT. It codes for CASSLIPGITSGNTIYF. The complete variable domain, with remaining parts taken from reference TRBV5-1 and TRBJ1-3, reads KAGVTQTPRYLIKTRGQQVTLSCSPISGHRSVSWYQQTPGQGLQFLFEYFSETQRNKGNFPGRFSGRQFSNSRSEMNVSTLELGDSALYLCASSLIPGITSGNTIYFGEGSWLTVV.

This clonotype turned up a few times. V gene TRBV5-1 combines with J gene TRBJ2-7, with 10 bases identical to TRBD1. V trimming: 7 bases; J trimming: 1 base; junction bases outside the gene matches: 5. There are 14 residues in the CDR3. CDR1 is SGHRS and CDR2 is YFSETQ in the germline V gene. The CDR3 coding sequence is TGCGCCAGCCGGACAGGGGGACATTCCTACGAGCAGTACTTC. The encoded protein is CASRTGGHSYEQYF.

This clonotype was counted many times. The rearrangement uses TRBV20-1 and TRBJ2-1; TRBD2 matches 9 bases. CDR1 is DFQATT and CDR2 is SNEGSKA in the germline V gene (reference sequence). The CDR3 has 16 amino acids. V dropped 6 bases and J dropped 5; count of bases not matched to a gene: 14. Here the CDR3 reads CSAKGVASGDHNEQFF. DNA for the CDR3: TGCAGTGCAAAGGGGGTGGCTAGCGGGGATCACAATGAGCAGTTCTTC.

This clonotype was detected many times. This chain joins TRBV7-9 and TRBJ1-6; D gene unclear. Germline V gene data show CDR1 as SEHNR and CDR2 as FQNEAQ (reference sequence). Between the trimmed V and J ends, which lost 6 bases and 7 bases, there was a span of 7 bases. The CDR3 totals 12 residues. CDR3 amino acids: CASRRGNSPLHF. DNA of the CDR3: TGTGCCAGCAGACGAGGGAATTCACCCCTCCACTTT.

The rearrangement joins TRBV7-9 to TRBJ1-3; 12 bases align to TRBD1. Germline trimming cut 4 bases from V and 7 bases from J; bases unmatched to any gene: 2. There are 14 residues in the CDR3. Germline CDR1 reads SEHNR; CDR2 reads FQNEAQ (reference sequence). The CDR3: CASSWGQGANTIYF. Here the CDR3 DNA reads TGTGCCAGCAGCTGGGGACAGGGGGCGAACACCATATATTTT.

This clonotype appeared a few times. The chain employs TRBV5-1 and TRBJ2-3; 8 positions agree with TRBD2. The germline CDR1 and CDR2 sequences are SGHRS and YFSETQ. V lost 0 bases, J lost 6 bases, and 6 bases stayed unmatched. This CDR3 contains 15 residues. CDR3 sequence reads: CASSLDRAGADTQYF. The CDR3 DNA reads TGCGCCAGCAGCTTGGACAGAGCGGGGGCCGATACGCAGTATTTT.

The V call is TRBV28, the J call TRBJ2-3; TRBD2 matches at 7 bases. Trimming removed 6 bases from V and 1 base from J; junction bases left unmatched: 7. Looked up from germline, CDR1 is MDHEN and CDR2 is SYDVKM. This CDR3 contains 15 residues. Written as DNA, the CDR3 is TGTGCCAGCAGCCCGGCGGGGGAGCGCACAGATACGCAGTATTTT. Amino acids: CASSPAGERTDTQYF.

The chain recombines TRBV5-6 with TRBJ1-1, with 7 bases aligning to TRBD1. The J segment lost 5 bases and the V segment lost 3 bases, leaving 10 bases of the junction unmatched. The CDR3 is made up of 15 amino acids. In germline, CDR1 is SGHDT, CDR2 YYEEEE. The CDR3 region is CASSYYDREATEAFF. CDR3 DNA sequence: TGTGCCAGCAGCTACTATGACAGGGAGGCGACTGAAGCTTTCTTT.

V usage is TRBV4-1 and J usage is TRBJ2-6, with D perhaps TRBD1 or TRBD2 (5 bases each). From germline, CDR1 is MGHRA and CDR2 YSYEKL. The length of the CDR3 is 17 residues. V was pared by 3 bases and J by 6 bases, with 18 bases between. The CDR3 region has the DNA TGCGCCAGCAGCCATGCCGCAGGGACCAAAGAGGCCAACGTCCTGACTTTC. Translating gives CASSHAAGTKEANVLTF.

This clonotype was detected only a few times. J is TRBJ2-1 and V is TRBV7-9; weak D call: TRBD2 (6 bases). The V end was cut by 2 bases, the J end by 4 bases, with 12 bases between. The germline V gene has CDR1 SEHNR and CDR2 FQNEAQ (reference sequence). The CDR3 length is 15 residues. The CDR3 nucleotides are TGTGCCAGCAGCTTATTGGGAGGCTTATACAATGAGCAGTTCTTC. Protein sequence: CASSLLGGLYNEQFF. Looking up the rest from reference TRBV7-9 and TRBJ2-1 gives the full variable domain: DTGVSQNPRHKITKRGQNVTFRCDPISEHNRLYWYRQTLGQGPEFLTYFQNEAQLEKSRLLSDRFSAERPKGSFSTLEIQRTEQGDSAMYLCASSLLGGLYNEQFFGPGTRLTVL.

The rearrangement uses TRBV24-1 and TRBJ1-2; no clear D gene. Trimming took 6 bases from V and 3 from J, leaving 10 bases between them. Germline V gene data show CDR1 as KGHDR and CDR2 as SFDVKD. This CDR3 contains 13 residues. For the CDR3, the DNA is TGTGCCACCAGTCCGGGGAGAGACTATGGCTACACCTTC. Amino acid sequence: CATSPGRDYGYTF.

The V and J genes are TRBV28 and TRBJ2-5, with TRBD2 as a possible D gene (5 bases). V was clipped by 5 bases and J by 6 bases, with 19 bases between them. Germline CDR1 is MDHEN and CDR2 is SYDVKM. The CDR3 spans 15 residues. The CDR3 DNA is TGTGCCAGCAGTCCCAGACGGACTGCGGTGCAGACCCAGTACTTC. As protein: CASSPRRTAVQTQYF.

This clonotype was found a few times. CDR3 sequence (DNA): TGTGCCACAGGCCCCGGGACTAGCCTGTTCTTC. Protein sequence: CATGPGTSLFF. The J gene is TRBJ2-1, the V gene TRBV19, with 9 bases fitting TRBD2. The CDR3 contains 11 residues. V lost 10 bases to trimming and J lost 15 bases; unmatched junction nucleotides: 10. Germline V gene data show CDR1 as LNHDA and CDR2 as SQIVND (reference sequence).

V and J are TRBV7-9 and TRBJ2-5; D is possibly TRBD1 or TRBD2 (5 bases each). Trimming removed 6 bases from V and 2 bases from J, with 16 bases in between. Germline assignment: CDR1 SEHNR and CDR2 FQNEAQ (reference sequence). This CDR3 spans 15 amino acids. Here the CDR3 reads CASRHRRQGQETQYF. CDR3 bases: TGTGCCAGCAGGCATCGGAGGCAGGGTCAAGAGACCCAGTACTTC.

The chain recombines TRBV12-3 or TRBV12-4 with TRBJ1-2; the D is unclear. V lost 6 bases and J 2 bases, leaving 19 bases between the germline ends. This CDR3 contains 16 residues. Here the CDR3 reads CASSQRAPGINYGYTF. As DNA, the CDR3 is TGTGCCAGCAGCCAGAGGGCTCCGGGCATCAACTATGGCTACACCTTC.

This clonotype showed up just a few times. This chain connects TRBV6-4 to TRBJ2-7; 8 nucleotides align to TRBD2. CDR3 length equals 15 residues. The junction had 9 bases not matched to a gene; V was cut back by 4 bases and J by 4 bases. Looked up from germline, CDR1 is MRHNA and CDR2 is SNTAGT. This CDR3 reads CASSVDSGIGYEQYF. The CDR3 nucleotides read TGTGCCAGCAGTGTTGATAGCGGGATAGGGTACGAGCAGTACTTC.